This T cell receptor beta chain was identified in a study of shared T cell receptors in the human thymus. Only a few counts were recorded for this clone. Method: immunoSEQ multiplex PCR; TCRdb's copy keeps in-frame clones and lacks some. The repertoire consists of roughly 500,000 clones, with about four fifths occurring once and the leading ten covering roughly 0.013%. These data were also reused for a study on human thymus T cells. As that study records: The authors found apparently biased V and J gene usage in thymic and blood repertoires.

This TCR was sampled from a boy under two years old with a congenital heart defect. The sample consisted of thymocytes.

CDR3 in amino acids: CASRPGGGYSNQPQHF. CDR3 in DNA: TGTGCCAGCAGACCGGGCGGGGGTTATAGCAATCAGCCCCAGCATTTT. This chain uses TRBV28 with TRBJ1-5; D perhaps matches TRBD1 (5 bases). V shed 6 bases and J shed 0 bases, with 15 bases lying between them. Germline lookup yields CDR1 MDHEN and CDR2 SYDVKM. The CDR3 spans 16 residues. The variable domain in full, completed from reference TRBV28 and TRBJ1-5, reads DVKVTQSSRYLVKRTGEKVFLECVQDMDHENMFWYRQDPGLGLRLIYFSYDVKMKEKGDIPEGYSVSREKKERFSLILESASTNQTSMYLCASRPGGGYSNQPQHFGDGTRLSIL.